Included here is one T cell receptor beta chain sequence, with context. These data come from a study of T-cell memory formation after mild COVID-19. Using its own MiXCR run on the 5' RACE reads, TCRdb lists one record per CDR3 protein. This table holds 84,000 or so distinct CDR3 sequences, roughly 14% found once. This clonotype was sampled from an adult woman who had mild COVID-19 (a few samples of this study predate the infection). Cell type and time point are not known. The sequenced material came from PBMCs or a T cell subset sorted from them (not recorded which).

CDR3 in DNA: TGCGCCAGCAGCCAAGGCCCGGGGAACGGCTACGAGCAGTACTTC. Translating gives CASSQGPGNGYEQYF. J is TRBJ2-7 and V is TRBV4-1; D might be TRBD2 (5 bases). The CDR3 contains 15 residues. The germline gives CDR1 MGHRA, CDR2 YSYEKL. The V gene lost 1 base and the J gene lost 3 bases, with 13 bases spanning the gap.